This TCR beta chain was captured by sequencing in a study of radiation and T cells in renal cell carcinoma. Study outcomes and limitations: Compared with controls, irradiated tumors showed greater TCR clonality. Top tumor clonotypes rose in blood 2 weeks post-radiation, then contracted.

Described treatment: 15 Gy SBRT to primary tumor, nephrectomy 4 weeks later. The protocol was immunoSEQ multiplex PCR, while the TCRdb copy is restricted to in-frame clones and leaves out a portion. The table records fewer than 20,000 clones, less than 65% of them present only once. This clone occurred a few times. Antigen unknown. The sample contains more than one DNA sequence encoding this CDR3. V was cut by 1 base and J by 5 bases, with 4 bases left in between. Per germline, CDR1 DFQATT and CDR2 SNEGSKA (reference sequence). CDR3 length: 11 residues. This sequence was found in a man aged 45-65 years with renal cell carcinoma. The material was tumor tissue, obtained from a patient whose treatment included radiotherapy and nephrectomy. The chain combines TRBV20-1 with TRBJ2-3; D not resolved. The CDR3 bases are TGCAGTGCTAGAGTAAGAGATACGCAGTATTTT. Its translation: CSARVRDTQYF.